Listed below are T cell receptor beta chains from one sample, sequenced in a study of blood T cell repertoires in COVID-19. Sequencing used immunoSEQ multiplex PCR; TCRdb keeps in-frame clones, though not all of them. The table shows approximately 250,000 clones, with about 87% occurring only once. Material: PBMCs or T cells enriched from blood (not recorded which). Receptors were obtained from a woman aged 40 to 55 with acute COVID-19. Each CDR3 is given with its conserved first and last residue. Not all rows give a size; the values are once, few, many and, for expanded clones, a class.

V gene,CDR3 length,clone size,J gene,CDR3 protein
TRBV5-1,15,-,TRBJ2-1,CASSLVLAGANEQFF
TRBV7-3,15,-,TRBJ2-3,CASSLTPGTFDTQYF
TRBV29-1,13,once,TRBJ2-1,CSVWASDYNEQFF
TRBV11-3,14,-,TRBJ2-1,CASSLAGGYNEQFF
TRBV5-1,13,-,TRBJ1-2,CASSSNRDYGYTF
TRBV6-5,13,-,TRBJ2-1,CASSLGLDNEQFF
TRBV12-3/TRBV12-4,12,-,TRBJ2-7,CASSSPRYEQYF
TRBV19,12,-,TRBJ1-1,CASSIGREGAFF
TRBV28,13,-,TRBJ1-5,CASRQGADQPQHF
TRBV28,16,-,TRBJ2-3,CASSKTSGIGTDTQYF
TRBV2,13,-,TRBJ1-2,CASRDNRGDGYTF
TRBV6-5,14,-,TRBJ2-1,CASSYSGQNNEQFF
TRBV9,15,-,TRBJ2-1,CASSVGSGTYNEQFF
TRBV6-5,14,-,TRBJ1-5,CASSYGQGNQPQHF
TRBV7-3,15,-,TRBJ2-1,CASSLTSGRAPEQFF